Sequencing of this T cell receptor (beta chain) was carried out in a study of shared clonotypes between healthy human individuals (TCRdb year 2020). Concerning the study at large: A few men and a couple of women, aged 18 to 49 years, made up the cohort. For each donor, CD4 naive and CD4 memory were each run on three plates, CD8 naive on two plates, and CD8 memory on one plate. To estimate repertoire size and how much clonotype sharing occurs between individuals, the study deeply sequenced the blood TCR repertoires of about five healthy adults. To increase sequencing depth and limit assay-specific biases, TCR repertoire library preparation and sequencing were carried out by different laboratories using diverse techniques. Each donor's leukapheresis produced roughly between about 0.85 and 10 billion PBMCs.

Here is what the overall study found, with its caveats: Estimated clonotype richness was generally larger for naive than for memory subsets. Pairwise subsampling indicated that sequencing depth was expected to affect the degree of clonotype sharing among donors. The genetic and exposure-history diversity represented was limited by the small number of donors. Incomplete sequencing was indicated by rarefaction of sorted-subset datasets, despite the large sequencing depth. Sharing across a few donors was observed for around 5% of naive CD4, under 4% of naive CD8, about 2.3% of memory CD4, and roughly 0.4% of memory CD8 clonotypes. Compared with non-shared clonotypes, clonotypes shared by all four sorted-subset donors had higher generation probabilities. Sampling was restricted to blood, and TCR repertoires in tissue are likely to differ from TCR repertoires in blood.

Of note for this clone: This receptor's antigen is unknown. No qualities accompany the bases; no much larger clone lies one base away.

Using the deep immunoSEQ assay, multiplex PCR amplified TCR CDR3 regions from genomic DNA. Extracted genomic DNA from each cell subset was distributed evenly across all wells of several immunoSEQ 96-well plates, and each plate was treated as a replicate. For sorted subsets, 150 to 250 ng of genomic DNA, equivalent to tens of thousands of T cell genomes, went into each replicate PCR. The purified libraries were quantified using a Qubit 3.0 fluorometer, sized with a Bioanalyzer 2100, and then quantified again using the KAPA Library Quantification kit. Every immunoSEQ 96-well plate was sequenced on a dedicated single-read 150-cycle Illumina NextSeq 550 flow cell. Under the source paper's analysis protocol: Because the immunoSEQ output held only junctional sequences and lacked quality scores, the filtering could not match the filtering applied to full-length reads. To assign V/J genes and CDR3, sequences were annotated using PyIR, a Python wrapper for IgBLAST v1.9, with IMGT germline references. Reads with weak V/J assignments (E-value above 1e-6), missing CDR3, stop codons, out-of-frame junctions, or ambiguous translated residues were removed. V3J clonotypes were defined as sequences sharing the same inferred V gene, J gene, and CDR3 amino acid sequence. The percentage overlap between two repertoires was calculated by dividing the number of shared unique clonotypes by the size of the smaller repertoire. Repertoire richness was assessed with RTK rarefaction, the Chao1 estimator, and Recon v2.1 estimates of unobserved clonotypes. OLGA was used to compute generation probabilities for all TCRbeta clonotypes that the gDNA method yielded from a handful of donors. The table was pulled from immuneACCESS by TCRdb, which kept in-frame rearrangements only. Such tables lose some clones; where checked, under half of the loss comes from unresolved V genes, and the rest has no known cause. The D gene and trimming were derived from the DNA, and the V and J assignments and clone size from that table. For this sample there are about 1.4 million clones; roughly 96% appear just once. The ten largest clonotypes hold more than 0.9% of the sample.

The donors were healthy, HIV-negative adults who had no recently reported acute infections or vaccinations. All donors were Caucasian adults living in Nashville, Tennessee, USA. CD4+ T cells were enriched by magnetic negative selection; naive cells were then positively selected on CD45RA, and the negative fraction formed the memory subset. Blood was obtained by leukapheresis, after which PBMCs were separated by Ficoll-Histopaque density gradient centrifugation and cryopreserved in liquid nitrogen vapor phase. Purity and quantity of every magnetically sorted T cell population were checked by analytical flow cytometry. From each sorted fraction, genomic DNA was isolated and quantified by UV absorbance on a Nanodrop 2000c. The trim is 1 base for V and 7 bases for J, with a gap of 10 bases between the germline ends. Based on the germline V gene, the CDR1 and CDR2 sequences are KGHSH and LQKENI. From the cysteine up to the phenylalanine, the CDR3 has a length of 14 residues. Solely the CDR3 DNA is kept, with 42 bases framed from the first base.

Sequencing was done on a sample of naive CD4+ T cells sorted from blood. The cell subset or site tag for this specimen amounts to: CD45RA+ positively selected. Here the chain combines TRBV18 and TRBJ1-4; confidence is insufficient to name the D gene. The clonotype was recovered from a man aged 25-40 years in good health. The CDR3 region reads CASSPLKRVEKLFF. The sequenced DNA is TGTGCCAGCTCACCACTAAAGAGGGTTGAAAAACTGTTTTTT.